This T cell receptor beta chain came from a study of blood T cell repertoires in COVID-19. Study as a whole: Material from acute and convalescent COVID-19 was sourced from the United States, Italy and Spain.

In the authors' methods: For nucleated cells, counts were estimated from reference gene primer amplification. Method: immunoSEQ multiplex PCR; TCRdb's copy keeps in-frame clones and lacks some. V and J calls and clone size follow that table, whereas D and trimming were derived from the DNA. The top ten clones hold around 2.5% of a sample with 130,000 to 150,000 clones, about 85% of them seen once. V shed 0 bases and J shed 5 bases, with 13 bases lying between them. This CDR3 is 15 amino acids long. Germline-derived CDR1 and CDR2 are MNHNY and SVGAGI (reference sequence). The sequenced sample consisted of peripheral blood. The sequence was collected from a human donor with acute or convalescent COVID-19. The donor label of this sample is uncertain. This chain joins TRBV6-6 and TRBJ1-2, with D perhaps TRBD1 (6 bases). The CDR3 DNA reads TGTGCCAGCAGTTACTCCCTCTTAACAGGGTATGGCTACACCTTC. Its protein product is CASSYSLLTGYGYTF.